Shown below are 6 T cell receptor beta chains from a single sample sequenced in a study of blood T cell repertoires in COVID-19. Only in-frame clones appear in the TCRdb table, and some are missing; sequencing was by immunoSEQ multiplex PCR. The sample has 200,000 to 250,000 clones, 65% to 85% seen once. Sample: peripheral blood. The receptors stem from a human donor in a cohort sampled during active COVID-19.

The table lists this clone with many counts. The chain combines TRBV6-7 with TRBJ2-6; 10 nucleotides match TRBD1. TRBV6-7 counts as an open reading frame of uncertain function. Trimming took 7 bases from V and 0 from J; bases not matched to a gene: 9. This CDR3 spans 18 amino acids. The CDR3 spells CASTPAGQGYSGANVLTF. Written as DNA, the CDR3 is TGTGCCAGCACCCCGGCGGGACAGGGGTACTCTGGGGCCAACGTCCTGACTTTC.

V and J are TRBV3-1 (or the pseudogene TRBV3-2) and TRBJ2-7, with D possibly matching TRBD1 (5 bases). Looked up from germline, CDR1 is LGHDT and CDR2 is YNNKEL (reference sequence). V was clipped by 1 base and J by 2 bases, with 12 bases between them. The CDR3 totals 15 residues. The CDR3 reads CASSQVGVKAYEQYF. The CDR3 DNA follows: TGTGCCAGCAGCCAAGTAGGGGTTAAGGCCTACGAGCAGTACTTC.

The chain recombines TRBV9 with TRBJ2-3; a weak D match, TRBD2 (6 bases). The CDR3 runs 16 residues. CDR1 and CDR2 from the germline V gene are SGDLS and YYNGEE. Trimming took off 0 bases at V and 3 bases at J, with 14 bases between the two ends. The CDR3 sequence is CASSVAVNSGTDTQYF. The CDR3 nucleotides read TGTGCCAGCAGCGTAGCGGTAAATAGCGGTACAGATACGCAGTATTTT.

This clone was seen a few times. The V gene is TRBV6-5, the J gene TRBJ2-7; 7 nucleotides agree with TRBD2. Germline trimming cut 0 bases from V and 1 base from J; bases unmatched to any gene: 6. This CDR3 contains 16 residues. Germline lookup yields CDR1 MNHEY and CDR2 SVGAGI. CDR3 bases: TGTGCCAGCAGTTACTCCGGGACTACCAGTTCCTACGAGCAGTACTTC. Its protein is CASSYSGTTSSYEQYF.

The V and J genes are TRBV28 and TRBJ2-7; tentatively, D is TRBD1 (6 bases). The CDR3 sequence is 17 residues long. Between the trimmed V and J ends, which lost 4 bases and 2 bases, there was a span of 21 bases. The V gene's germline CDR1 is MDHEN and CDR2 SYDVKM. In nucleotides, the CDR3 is TGTGCCAGCAGTTCTATGCAGGGACACTTGGGACCCTACGAGCAGTACTTC. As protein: CASSSMQGHLGPYEQYF.

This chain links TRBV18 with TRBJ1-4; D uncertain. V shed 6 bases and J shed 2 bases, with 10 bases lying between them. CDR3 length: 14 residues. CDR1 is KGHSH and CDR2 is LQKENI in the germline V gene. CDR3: CASSTGFTNEKLFF. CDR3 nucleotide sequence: TGTGCCAGCTCCACCGGGTTCACTAATGAAAAACTGTTTTTT.